The 14 T cell receptor beta chains presented below share a single source sample, sequenced in a study of T cell clusters in autoimmune cytopenias. Multiplex touch-down PCR amplified TRB using TRB-A and TRB-B pools in one tube. TCRdb re-called the multiplex PCR reads and gives one entry per CDR3 protein, without DNA. Its table records approximately 6,500 distinct CDR3 sequences. TRB amplification used roughly 250 ng of peripheral blood genomic DNA. The sequenced material came from peripheral blood. All receptors derive from a human donor with an autoimmune cytopenia or autoimmune hepatitis (not recorded which).

V gene TRBV19 combines with J gene TRBJ2-1; TCRdb designates TRBD2, a call that cannot be tested without DNA. Germline V gene lookup returns CDR1 LNHDA and CDR2 SQIVND (reference sequence). The CDR3 has 15 amino acids. CDR3 region: CASSSTSGSFNEQFF.

Considering frequency, this clonotype is medium-sized (0.01 to 0.1%). CDR3 sequence: CASSPRVKETQYF. The chain recombines TRBV6-1 with TRBJ2-5. CDR1 is MNHNS and CDR2 is SASEGT in the germline V gene. The CDR3 is made up of 13 amino acids.

This clonotype is deemed medium-sized by its frequency. The V and J genes are TRBV27 and TRBJ1-2; checking the TCRdb D call of TRBD1 is not possible without DNA. Germline V lookup: CDR1 MNHEY, CDR2 SMNVEV (reference sequence). The CDR3 has 14 residues. CDR3 in amino acids: CASSPDRVYSGYTF.

V gene TRBV6-5 combines with J gene TRBJ2-7; TCRdb designates TRBD1, a call that cannot be tested without DNA. The CDR3 length is 14 residues. From germline, CDR1 is MNHEY and CDR2 SVGAGI. CDR3 sequence: CASSRSGQGAGQYF.

Measured by frequency, this clonotype is medium-sized. CDR3 region: CSAAGGALSTDTQYF. The chain employs TRBV29-1 and TRBJ2-3; TCRdb returns TRBD2, unconfirmable since there is no DNA. The CDR3 has 15 residues. Germline lookup yields CDR1 SQVTM and CDR2 ANQGSEA.

The V and J genes are TRBV27 and TRBJ1-4; as DNA is missing, the TRBD1 call by TCRdb cannot be tested. Germline V gene lookup returns CDR1 MNHEY and CDR2 SMNVEV (reference sequence). The CDR3 spans 15 residues. This CDR3 is CASSISGTGKEKLFF.

By frequency, this clonotype registers medium-sized. The J gene is TRBJ2-3, the V gene TRBV6-1; with no DNA, the TCRdb D assignment of TRBD2 cannot be verified. The CDR3 has 15 amino acids. The germline V gene has CDR1 MNHNS and CDR2 SASEGT. The CDR3 here is CASRPGGPISDTQYF.

Judged by frequency, this clonotype is medium-sized. CDR3 region: CAWSVQVRGEQFF. The genes are TRBV30 and TRBJ2-1; TCRdb designates TRBD1, a call that cannot be tested without DNA. The CDR3 loop spans 13 amino acids. Germline loops: CDR1 GTSNPN, CDR2 SVGIG (reference sequence). Filled out from reference TRBV30 and TRBJ2-1, the complete variable domain reads SQTIHQWPATLVQPVGSPLSLECTVEGTSNPNLYWYRQAAGRGLQLLFYSVGIGQISSEVPQNLSASRPQDRQFILSSKKLLLSDSGFYLCAWSVQVRGEQFFGPGTRLTVL.

By frequency, this clonotype registers medium-sized. The chain carries TRBV12-3 or TRBV12-4 and TRBJ1-6; the TCRdb D gene call, TRBD1, has no DNA to confirm it. The CDR3 covers 13 residues. CDR3 sequence: CASYRGHGSPLHF.

The J gene is TRBJ1-1, the V gene TRBV20-1. The CDR3 loop spans 13 amino acids. CDR1 DFQATT and CDR2 SNEGSKA come from the germline V gene (reference sequence). CDR3 loop: CSTTGRMNTEAFF.

V gene TRBV5-1 combines with J gene TRBJ2-2. Germline values: CDR1 SGHRS, CDR2 YFSETQ. The CDR3 sequence is 12 residues long. This CDR3 reads CASSSNTGELFF.

This chain uses TRBV5-4 with TRBJ1-1; the TCRdb D gene call, TRBD1, has no DNA to confirm it. CDR1 and CDR2 from the germline V gene are SGHNT and YYREEE (reference sequence). This CDR3 has 13 residues. The CDR3 is CASSYRMNTEAFF.

The chain is built from TRBV12-3 or TRBV12-4 and TRBJ2-2. CDR3 length: 15 amino acids. This CDR3 is CASSLSLMNTGELFF.

The rearrangement uses TRBV19 and TRBJ1-6; TCRdb gives TRBD1 as the D gene, but with no DNA this cannot be confirmed. This CDR3 contains 15 residues. Germline lookup yields CDR1 LNHDA and CDR2 SQIVND (reference sequence). CDR3 region: CASSIYRGNNSPLHF.